This T cell receptor beta chain was captured in a study of blood T cells in healthy people across ages. Overall study results and limits: Across the age range, TCR beta diversity per million T cells fell in a roughly linear way. The percentage of naive T cells correlated strongly with TCR beta diversity.

For this clonotype: Its cognate antigen is unknown.

Those donating, healthy Caucasian individuals from Russia, were aged roughly 6 to 90. CDR3 length equals 12 residues. Germline values: CDR1 MNHEY, CDR2 SVGAGI. V dropped 4 bases and J dropped 10 bases, with 13 bases sitting between them. With a J-beta primer mix and a sample-barcoded 5' primer, a second PCR ran 7 to 11 cycles. TCRdb fed the 5' RACE reads into MiXCR, producing one record per CDR3 protein. This sample has about 670,000 distinct CDR3 sequences, with about 43% found just once. The chain is built from TRBV6-5 and TRBJ1-2; D perhaps matches TRBD1 (6 bases). The clonotype comes from a man older than 75 in good health. The sequenced sample was blood. CDR3 coding DNA: TGTGCCAGCAGTTCCCCGACAGGCCACTACACCTTC. This gives the protein CASSSPTGHYTF.